The sequence of this T cell receptor beta chain was determined in a study of T cells in Graves' hyperthyroidism and ophthalmopathy. RNA transcripts served as the template for amplifying TCR beta CDR3 regions. Carried out on the TCR CDR3, a first-round RT-PCR used the HTBI primer set. TCRdb recomputed calls from the multiplex PCR reads with MiXCR, one row per CDR3 protein. The sample yields about 290,000 distinct CDR3 sequences, approximately 15% seen once. Trimming at V came to 0 bases and at J to 4 bases, leaving 10 bases not matched to a gene. CDR1 is LGHNA, CDR2 YNFKEQ, per germline. There are 17 residues in the CDR3.

This sequence originates from a woman aged 55 to 70 with Graves' ophthalmopathy. This chain uses TRBV4-2 with TRBJ2-5; 8 positions agree with TRBD2. Sequences were obtained from blood. The CDR3 region is CASSQEGTGGPGETQYF. In nucleotides, the CDR3 is TGTGCCAGCAGCCAAGAGGGGACGGGAGGGCCGGGAGAGACCCAGTACTTC.